Below are 3 T cell receptor beta chains sequenced from a single sample in a study of OX40 agonist ivuxolimab in advanced cancers. TCRdb's table, derived via immunoSEQ multiplex PCR, lists solely in-frame clones and lacks some. The table lists approximately 34,000 clones, roughly 79% of them singletons. The starting material was CD4+ or CD8+ T cells sorted from blood, obtained in a trial of the OX40 agonist ivuxolimab. All receptors derive from an adult with an advanced solid tumor such as melanoma, head and neck, liver or kidney cancer.

The chain couples TRBV7-9 to TRBJ2-5; 10 nucleotides line up with TRBD2. Germline values: CDR1 SEHNR, CDR2 FQNEAQ (reference sequence). The CDR3 runs 14 residues. With V trimmed by 5 bases and J by 4 bases, 4 bases remained unmatched. CDR3 nucleotides: TGTGCCAGCAGCCTTGGACTAGCGGCAGAGACCCAGTACTTC. It yields the protein CASSLGLAAETQYF.

This rearrangement joins TRBV4-3 to TRBJ1-1, with D possibly matching TRBD1 (5 bases). V was clipped by 3 bases and J by 9 bases, with 11 bases between them. The V gene's germline CDR1 is LGHNA and CDR2 YSLEER. The CDR3 sequence is 12 residues long. The CDR3 sequence is CASSQRGRQAFF. Written as DNA, the CDR3 is TGCGCCAGCAGCCAGAGGGGAAGGCAAGCTTTCTTT.

The chain uses TRBV28 and TRBJ1-4, with 9 bases identical to TRBD1. The CDR3 covers 17 residues. Germline CDR1 is MDHEN and CDR2 is SYDVKM. Trimming cost V 5 bases and J 8 bases; bases outside gene matches: 15. The CDR3 bases are TGTGCCAGCAGTGGAACCGGGACAGGGTTTATTGGGGAAAAACTGTTTTTT. It encodes CASSGTGTGFIGEKLFF.